A single sample is the source of the 21 T cell receptor beta chains below, sequenced in a study of T cells in Graves' hyperthyroidism and ophthalmopathy. Researchers amplified the TCR beta CDR3 regions from RNA transcripts. HTBI primers were the set used in a first-round RT-PCR of the TCR CDR3. MiXCR, applied by TCRdb to the multiplex PCR reads, yields one record per CDR3 protein. The data hold a few hundred thousand distinct CDR3 sequences, with roughly 14% observed a single time. The sequenced sample consisted of blood. These receptors were taken from a woman aged 18-29 years with Graves' hyperthyroidism.

This clonotype was counted many times. The chain combines TRBV12-3 or TRBV12-4 with TRBJ2-3; D possibly uses TRBD1 or TRBD2 (5 bases each). There are 14 residues in the CDR3. Between the trimmed V and J ends, which lost 0 bases and 6 bases, there was a span of 10 bases. CDR3 nucleotide sequence: TGTGCCAGCAGTTTAGCGGGGGTCCCTGATACGCAGTATTTT. Translating it yields CASSLAGVPDTQYF.

To note about this clonotype: Since a much larger clone is just one base distant, this may be a read error. The genes are TRBV11-1 and TRBJ2-5; TRBD1 is a possible D gene (5 bases). Germline-derived CDR1 and CDR2 are SGHAT and FQDESV (reference sequence). The CDR3 length is 13 residues. The V end lost 0 bases, the J end lost 4 bases, and 6 bases lay between the germline ends. The CDR3 here is CASSLARVETQYF. Written as DNA, the CDR3 is TGTGCCAGCAGCTTAGCCAGGGTAGAGACCCAGTACTTC.

This clonotype has a count of ten or more. This rearrangement joins TRBV20-1 to TRBJ2-7, with a tentative D call TRBD1 (6 bases). The CDR3 is made up of 16 amino acids. V was shortened by 2 bases and J by 0 bases, with 17 bases between the two germline ends. Germline loops: CDR1 DFQATT, CDR2 SNEGSKA (reference sequence). Written as DNA, the CDR3 is TGCAGTGCTAGACCCCGGGGACATAATATCTCCTACGAGCAGTACTTC. Its translation is CSARPRGHNISYEQYF.

This clonotype has at least ten counts. The chain is built from TRBV7-8 and TRBJ1-5, with unresolved D. V was trimmed by 1 base and J by 0 bases, leaving 22 bases between them. This CDR3 spans 20 amino acids. Per the germline V gene, CDR1 is SGHVS and CDR2 is FQNEAQ. The CDR3 is CASSLDSASLSLHSNQPQHF. The CDR3 DNA sequence: TGTGCCAGCAGCTTAGACTCGGCCAGCCTAAGTCTTCATAGCAATCAGCCCCAGCATTTT.

The table lists this clonotype with many counts. The chain carries TRBV2 and TRBJ2-1; 8 bases match TRBD2. The CDR3 is 14 residues long. Germline lookup yields CDR1 SNHLY and CDR2 FYNNEI. V lost 3 bases and J lost 4; bases outside the gene matches: 2. The DNA for the CDR3 is TGTGCCAGCAGTGACGGGAGGGATTACAATGAGCAGTTCTTC. The encoded protein is CASSDGRDYNEQFF.

In its sample, this clonotype was seen many times. The V and J genes are TRBV27 and TRBJ1-2; no reliable D call. V dropped 2 bases and J dropped 2 bases, with 15 bases sitting between them. CDR3 length: 16 residues. Germline-derived CDR1 and CDR2 are MNHEY and SMNVEV (reference sequence). The CDR3 region has the DNA TGTGCCAGCAGTTTACTAGATATGGTACCAAACTATGGCTACACCTTC. This gives the protein CASSLLDMVPNYGYTF.

At least ten counts were recorded for this clonotype. The V and J genes are TRBV12-3 or TRBV12-4 and TRBJ2-3; TRBD1 matches 7 bases. The CDR3 covers 16 residues. V was clipped by 6 bases and J by 2 bases; unmatched bases: 11. CDR3: CASSRGQTITTDTQYF. The CDR3 nucleotides read TGTGCCAGCAGCCGGGGACAGACTATTACCACAGATACGCAGTATTTT.

This clonotype has ten or more counts. The chain employs TRBV18 and TRBJ1-1, with 7 bases lining up with TRBD1. The CDR3 is 16 amino acids. Per germline, CDR1 KGHSH and CDR2 LQKENI. V lost 6 bases to trimming and J lost 0 bases; unmatched junction nucleotides: 10. CDR3: CASSLNRGTLNTEAFF. CDR3 coding DNA: TGTGCCAGCTCTCTGAACAGGGGTACCCTGAACACTGAAGCTTTCTTT. The full variable domain, in which reference TRBV18 and TRBJ1-1 provide the parts outside the CDR3, is NAGVMQNPRHLVRRRGQEARLRCSPMKGHSHVYWYRQLPEEGLKFMVYLQKENIIDESGMPKERFSAEFPKEGPSILRIQQVVRGDSAAYFCASSLNRGTLNTEAFFGQGTRLTVV.

The table lists this clonotype with many counts. The rearrangement links TRBV3-1 to TRBJ1-5; TRBD1 is a possible D gene (6 bases). The CDR3 length is 18 residues. CDR1 is LGHDT and CDR2 is YNNKEL in the germline V gene (reference sequence). V lost 0 bases, J lost 1 base, and 16 bases lay in between. DNA for the CDR3: TGTGCCAGCAGCCAAGATATTGCAGGGGCCGGGAGCAATCAGCCCCAGCATTTT. Its translation is CASSQDIAGAGSNQPQHF.

The J gene is TRBJ2-5, the V gene TRBV5-1; no reliable D call. From germline, CDR1 is SGHRS and CDR2 YFSETQ. Trimming took off 5 bases at V and 1 base at J, with 9 bases between the two ends. The CDR3 loop spans 13 amino acids. The CDR3 region is CASRLMTQETQYF. CDR3 sequence (DNA): TGCGCCAGCAGATTGATGACCCAAGAGACCCAGTACTTC.

The sample holds many counts of this clonotype. This sequence joins TRBV11-2 and TRBJ1-2, with 9 bases aligning to TRBD1. Germline V gives CDR1 SGHAT, CDR2 FQNNGV. V lost 7 bases, J lost 0 bases, and 9 bases stayed unmatched. The CDR3 runs 16 residues. The DNA of the CDR3 is TGTGCCAGCACCCGGCAAGGGGACAGGGCTAACTATGGCTACACCTTC. Protein sequence: CASTRQGDRANYGYTF. The variable domain in full, with the rest retrieved from reference TRBV11-2 and TRBJ1-2, is EAGVAQSPRYKIIEKRQSVAFWCNPISGHATLYWYQQILGQGPKLLIQFQNNGVVDDSQLPKDRFSAERLKGVDSTLKIQPAKLEDSAVYLCASTRQGDRANYGYTFGSGTRLTVV.

This clonotype was seen more than once but under ten times. The chain has TRBV9 and TRBJ2-5; TRBD2 matches at 13 bases. Germline V gene lookup returns CDR1 SGDLS and CDR2 YYNGEE. The J segment lost 4 bases and the V segment lost 0 bases, leaving 6 bases of the junction unmatched. There are 17 residues in the CDR3. This chain's CDR3 is CASSVAGLAGESETQYF. In nucleotides, the CDR3 is TGTGCCAGCAGCGTAGCAGGACTAGCGGGAGAATCAGAGACCCAGTACTTC.

The CDR3 bases are TGCAGTGCTAGACATACCGGGACTAGCGTAGTTGGGGAGCTGTTTTTT. Protein product: CSARHTGTSVVGELFF. The chain uses TRBV20-1 and TRBJ2-2; TRBD2 aligns across 10 bases. V shed 2 bases and J 8 bases; nucleotides not matched to a gene: 11. Looked up from germline, CDR1 is DFQATT and CDR2 is SNEGSKA (reference sequence). This CDR3 comprises 16 residues.

This clonotype appeared many times. The J gene is TRBJ2-3, the V gene TRBV7-2, with TRBD2 matching over 10 bases. This CDR3 is 15 amino acids long. Germline V gene sequence: CDR1 SGHTA, CDR2 FQGNSA. Trimming took 6 bases from V and 1 from J; bases not matched to a gene: 4. In DNA form, the CDR3 reads TGTGCCAGCAGGAGCGGGACTAGCGGCACAGATACGCAGTATTTT. This encodes CASRSGTSGTDTQYF.

This clonotype was counted between two and nine times. V is TRBV24-1 and J is TRBJ2-2; unclear D gene. The V and J ends lost 5 bases and 4 bases respectively, with 13 bases between them. CDR3 length equals 15 residues. From germline, CDR1 is KGHDR and CDR2 SFDVKD. CDR3 coding DNA: TGTGCCACCAGTGCCGAGATCCCCGCCACCGGGGAGCTGTTTTTT. As protein: CATSAEIPATGELFF.

In this sample, this clonotype turned up a few times. The chain links TRBV6-2 or TRBV6-3 to TRBJ1-2, with D unclear. CDR1 and CDR2 from the germline V gene are MNHEY and SVGEGT. Trimming shortened V by 2 bases and J by 5 bases, and 12 bases separated the two germline ends. This CDR3 is 14 amino acids long. The CDR3 nucleotides are TGTGCCAGCAGTTACCCCGGAATCTCGTATGGCTACACCTTC. This sequence encodes CASSYPGISYGYTF.

Only a few counts were recorded for this clonotype. Germline is not matched at one junction end, which may reflect a read error. Written as DNA, the CDR3 is TGTGCCATCAGTACACTCCGGGACATCAACTATGGCTACACCTTC. Its translation is CAISTLRDINYGYTF. The V and J genes are TRBV6-1 and TRBJ1-2, with a possible D match to TRBD1 (6 bases). The CDR3 loop spans 15 amino acids. The V gene's germline CDR1 is MNHNS and CDR2 SASEGT.

This chain connects TRBV24-1 to TRBJ2-1; 9 nucleotides match TRBD1. Germline CDR1 KGHDR, CDR2 SFDVKD. Unmatched junction bases numbered 11, after V lost 9 bases and J lost 9 bases. The CDR3 has 14 residues. In DNA form, the CDR3 reads TGTGCCACCTCACAGGACAGGGGTTTCGTTGAGCAGTTCTTC. Amino acids: CATSQDRGFVEQFF.

In its sample, this clonotype was seen many times. The rearrangement links TRBV12-3 or TRBV12-4 to TRBJ1-1; D is unclear. Trimming took 0 bases from V and 7 from J, leaving 9 bases between them. This CDR3 spans 13 amino acids. The CDR3 loop is CASSLAPSGEAFF. The CDR3 region has the DNA TGTGCCAGCAGTTTAGCTCCCTCGGGTGAAGCTTTCTTT.

V and J are TRBV5-6 and TRBJ2-5; TRBD2 agrees at 14 bases. V was clipped by 4 bases and J by 2 bases; unmatched bases: 7. The CDR3 contains 17 residues. Germline-derived CDR1 and CDR2 are SGHDT and YYEEEE. The CDR3 protein is CASSEGLAGARQETQYF. Written as DNA, the CDR3 is TGTGCCAGCAGCGAGGGACTAGCGGGGGCAAGACAAGAGACCCAGTACTTC. The full variable domain, rest sourced from reference TRBV5-6 and TRBJ2-5, is DAGVTQSPTHLIKTRGQQVTLRCSPKSGHDTVSWYQQALGQGPQFIFQYYEEEERQRGNFPDRFSGHQFPNYSSELNVNALLLGDSALYLCASSEGLAGARQETQYFGPGTRLLVL.

This clonotype was counted a few times. The chain links TRBV28 to TRBJ1-2, with D perhaps TRBD1 (5 bases). The germline CDR1 and CDR2 sequences are MDHEN and SYDVKM. The CDR3 has 13 amino acids. Trimming left V 6 bases short and J 4 bases short, with 12 bases between. CDR3 in DNA: TGTGCCAGCAGCACCAGGGAGGGCTATGGCTACACCTTC. It codes for CASSTREGYGYTF.